This passage covers 2 T cell receptor beta chains from one sample sequenced in a study of CD8 T cells in Susac syndrome. Reverse transcription of about 0.45 to 1 ug RNA was performed with random hexamers. MiXCR, applied by TCRdb to the immunoSEQ multiplex PCR reads, yields one record per CDR3 protein. Found here are 150,000 to 200,000 distinct CDR3 sequences, 93% of them singletons; the top ten hold just over 0.13%. The sequenced material came from CD4+ T cells from PBMCs. The receptors come from a human donor in good health.

A single count supports this clonotype. V usage is TRBV20-1 and J usage is TRBJ1-3, with a tentative D call TRBD1 (5 bases). Trimming took off 5 bases at V and 2 bases at J, with 16 bases between the two ends. From germline, CDR1 is DFQATT and CDR2 SNEGSKA (reference sequence). The CDR3 is made up of 15 amino acids. The CDR3 spells CSAFSAGNPGNTIYF. The CDR3, as DNA: TGCAGTGCTTTTTCGGCAGGGAACCCTGGAAACACCATATATTTT.

V is TRBV20-1 and J is TRBJ2-1; D may correspond to TRBD1 or TRBD2 (5 bases each). The germline V gene has CDR1 DFQATT and CDR2 SNEGSKA (reference sequence). This CDR3 has 16 amino acids. Trimming pared 1 base from V and 4 bases from J, leaving 17 bases between. CDR3 in DNA: TGCAGTGCTAGAGCCCGGGACGGTATAAGGTACAATGAGCAGTTCTTC. Its protein product is CSARARDGIRYNEQFF.